A single sample is the source of the 28 T cell receptor beta chains below, sequenced in a study of cytomegalovirus exposure and HLA in healthy donors. This PCR relied on a set of 60 Vbeta primers and 13 Jbeta primers. The data were produced by immunoSEQ multiplex PCR, yet TCRdb's version contains in-frame clones alone and is incomplete. The data show about 99,000 clones, about 9.5% seen once. What was sequenced was PBMCs. Every receptor here comes from a man aged 35 to 55 in good health and CMV-seropositive.

This clone was found a few times. V gene TRBV25-1 combines with J gene TRBJ1-1; TRBD1 might be the D (6 bases). There are 14 residues in the CDR3. Germline values: CDR1 MGHDK, CDR2 SYGVNS. Trimming stripped 2 bases from V and 8 bases from J, with 15 bases between. CDR3 residues: CASSEQGYYKEAFF. The CDR3 DNA reads TGTGCCAGCAGTGAACAGGGGTATTATAAAGAAGCTTTCTTT.

This clone came up a few times. J is TRBJ1-2 and V is TRBV6-5; D uncertain. V dropped 4 bases and J dropped 2 bases, with 8 bases sitting between them. CDR1 is MNHEY, CDR2 SVGAGI, per germline. This CDR3 comprises 13 residues. CDR3 sequence (DNA): TGTGCCAGCAGTTTGGAGGTGAACTATGGCTACACCTTC. Protein: CASSLEVNYGYTF.

The CDR3 loop is CASSSGPLMDDEQFF. The DNA for the CDR3 is TGTGCCAGTAGTAGCGGGCCCCTTATGGACGATGAGCAGTTCTTC. The chain combines TRBV19 with TRBJ2-1, with D tentatively TRBD2 (5 bases). This CDR3 spans 15 amino acids. The germline V gene encodes CDR1 LNHDA and CDR2 SQIVND (reference sequence). Trimming left V 4 bases short and J 8 bases short, with 18 bases between.

V is TRBV6-1 and J is TRBJ2-7; 10 bases map to TRBD2. CDR1 is MNHNS and CDR2 is SASEGT in the germline V gene. Trimming took 9 bases from V and 6 from J; bases not matched to a gene: 11. CDR3 size: 14 residues. CDR3: CASGPSGSTAEQYF. The CDR3 DNA is TGTGCCAGTGGCCCTAGCGGGAGTACAGCCGAGCAGTACTTC.

This clone has a handful of counts. The chain joins TRBV7-2 to TRBJ2-7; no reliable D call. The CDR3 consists of 11 residues. CDR1 SGHTA and CDR2 FQGNSA come from the germline V gene. V was trimmed by 5 bases and J by 3 bases, leaving 5 bases between them. CDR3 in DNA: TGTGCCAGCAGCCCTAGCTACGAGCAGTACTTC. Amino acids: CASSPSYEQYF.

This clone was detected only a few times. One end of the junction does not line up with germline, which may come from a read error. The V gene is TRBV4-1, the J gene TRBJ1-5, with a tentative D call TRBD1 (5 bases). Germline CDR1 reads MGHRA; CDR2 reads YSYEKL. The length of the CDR3 is 17 residues. In nucleotides, the CDR3 is TGCGCCGGCAGTCACTCCCCCCGCAGGGAGGCCAATCAGCCCCAGCATTTT. Translating gives CAGSHSPRREANQPQHF.

This clone was found a few times. The chain employs TRBV7-6 and TRBJ2-7; D is possibly TRBD2 (6 bases). This CDR3 spans 13 amino acids. Germline CDR1 SGHVS, CDR2 FNYEAQ. Trimming took 8 bases from V and 2 from J, leaving 13 bases between them. The CDR3 coding sequence is TGTGCCAGCGGAGCGGGTCCGACCTACGAGCAGTACTTC. It specifies CASGAGPTYEQYF.

In its sample, this clone was seen a few times. This CDR3 reads CASSPTLQGATRAFF. The CDR3 nucleotides read TGCGCCAGCAGCCCTACCCTTCAGGGGGCGACTCGAGCTTTCTTT. The chain has TRBV5-1 and TRBJ1-1, with 8 bases lining up with TRBD1. Trimming took 4 bases from V and 10 from J; bases not matched to a gene: 15. Per germline, CDR1 SGHRS and CDR2 YFSETQ. The CDR3 covers 15 residues.

The chain combines TRBV5-6 with TRBJ2-5, with 12 bases matching TRBD2. This CDR3 is 18 amino acids long. V gave up 1 base and J gave up 6 bases; unmatched junction bases: 13. The germline gives CDR1 SGHDT, CDR2 YYEEEE. CDR3: CASSLLPSGRAGGQTQYF. The DNA for the CDR3 is TGTGCCAGCAGCTTGCTGCCTAGCGGGAGGGCCGGTGGGCAGACCCAGTACTTC.

The chain joins TRBV7-2 to TRBJ2-7, with no clear D. The germline V gene encodes CDR1 SGHTA and CDR2 FQGNSA. The CDR3 extends over 15 amino acids. Trimming shortened V by 3 bases and J by 0 bases, and 12 bases separated the two germline ends. This chain's CDR3 is CASSFGYQTSYEQYF. CDR3 bases: TGTGCCAGCAGCTTCGGGTACCAGACCTCCTACGAGCAGTACTTC.

This clone was detected a few times. CDR3 in amino acids: CAITPDGVYEQYF. CDR3 DNA sequence: TGTGCCATCACTCCGGACGGGGTTTACGAGCAGTACTTC. The chain employs TRBV10-3 and TRBJ2-5; D is possibly TRBD2 (5 bases). The DNA end is a closer match to TRBJ2-7, so the J assignment may be wrong. Germline V gene sequence: CDR1 ENHRY, CDR2 SYGVKD. This CDR3 is built from 13 residues.

The V and J genes are TRBV10-2 and TRBJ2-5; TRBD2 matches 12 bases. The CDR3 runs 16 residues. Germline V gives CDR1 WSHSY, CDR2 SAAADI. J gave up 1 base and V 0 bases, and 0 bases lay outside the gene matches. The CDR3 is CASSESLAGGQETQYF. The CDR3 DNA follows: TGCGCCAGCAGTGAGTCACTAGCGGGAGGCCAAGAGACCCAGTACTTC.

This clone was observed a few times. Written as DNA, the CDR3 is TGCGCCAGCAGCTTGGTTCTCGGGGAAAGCTACGAGCAGTACTTC. This codes for CASSLVLGESYEQYF. This sequence joins TRBV5-1 and TRBJ2-7, with D maybe TRBD2 (5 bases). The V gene lost 0 bases and the J gene lost 3 bases, with 13 bases spanning the gap. This CDR3 contains 15 residues. Germline loops: CDR1 SGHRS, CDR2 YFSETQ. Together with reference TRBV5-1 and TRBJ2-7, the CDR3 gives the full variable domain: KAGVTQTPRYLIKTRGQQVTLSCSPISGHRSVSWYQQTPGQGLQFLFEYFSETQRNKGNFPGRFSGRQFSNSRSEMNVSTLELGDSALYLCASSLVLGESYEQYFGPGTRLTVT.

The V and J genes are TRBV5-1 and TRBJ2-5; D not certain. The CDR3 totals 11 residues. Per the germline V gene, CDR1 is SGHRS and CDR2 is YFSETQ. Trimming took 6 bases from V and 2 from J, leaving 5 bases between them. CDR3 sequence (DNA): TGCGCCAGCAAGAGGCAAGAGACCCAGTACTTC. Translated: CASKRQETQYF.

This rearrangement joins TRBV6-6 to TRBJ2-3, with D possibly matching TRBD1 (6 bases). Germline-derived CDR1 and CDR2 are MNHNY and SVGAGI (reference sequence). Trimming removed 5 bases at V and 4 bases at J, with 16 bases between. This CDR3 is built from 15 residues. The CDR3: CASSPSGGAADTQYF. The CDR3 nucleotides are TGTGCCAGCAGTCCTTCTGGGGGCGCGGCAGATACGCAGTATTTT.

V gene TRBV19 combines with J gene TRBJ1-1; possibly TRBD1 for D (5 bases). V was cut by 4 bases and J by 5 bases, with 11 bases left in between. CDR1 LNHDA and CDR2 SQIVND come from the germline V gene (reference sequence). This CDR3 spans 13 amino acids. The CDR3 coding sequence is TGTGCCAGTAGTAGCGGGGCATCGACTGAAGCTTTCTTT. Amino acids: CASSSGASTEAFF. The variable domain in full, with the rest retrieved from reference TRBV19 and TRBJ1-1, is DGGITQSPKYLFRKEGQNVTLSCEQNLNHDAMYWYRQDPGQGLRLIYYSQIVNDFQKGDIAEGYSVSREKKESFPLTVTSAQKNPTAFYLCASSSGASTEAFFGQGTRLTVV.

In its sample, this clone was seen a few times. V is TRBV30 and J is TRBJ1-2; D gene ambiguous. Germline lookup yields CDR1 GTSNPN and CDR2 SVGIG (reference sequence). CDR3 length equals 13 residues. Trimming took 2 bases from V and 3 from J, leaving 10 bases between them. The CDR3 spells CAWSSERYYGYTF. The CDR3 bases are TGTGCCTGGAGTTCAGAGAGGTACTATGGCTACACCTTC.

The rearrangement links TRBV13 to TRBJ2-5; tentative D call: TRBD2 (6 bases). Germline CDR1 is PRHDT and CDR2 is FYEKMQ (reference sequence). The CDR3 covers 13 residues. Trimming pared 3 bases from V and 3 bases from J, leaving 8 bases between. Here the CDR3 DNA reads TGTGCCAGCAGCTTTGGAGGGGAAGAGACCCAGTACTTC. Translating gives CASSFGGEETQYF.

J is TRBJ2-5 and V is TRBV27; D may be TRBD1 (6 bases). With the DNA end fitting TRBJ2-7 better, the J assignment may be wrong. The CDR3 consists of 13 residues. Germline CDR1 MNHEY, CDR2 SMNVEV (reference sequence). The CDR3 spells CASSSGAGYEQYF. The CDR3, as DNA: TGTGCCAGCAGTTCAGGGGCAGGTTACGAGCAGTACTTC.

The table lists this clone with a few counts. V usage is TRBV28 and J usage is TRBJ1-5, with D possibly being TRBD1 (5 bases). The CDR3 runs 15 residues. The ends were cut back, 2 bases at V and 0 bases at J, with 8 bases in the middle. Germline lookup yields CDR1 MDHEN and CDR2 SYDVKM. The CDR3 DNA reads as TGTGCCAGCAGTTTAACAGGAAATAGCAATCAGCCCCAGCATTTT. Encoded protein: CASSLTGNSNQPQHF.

This clone was counted between two and nine times. The chain is built from TRBV4-2 and TRBJ2-2, with 7 bases aligning to TRBD2. The germline CDR1 and CDR2 sequences are LGHNA and YNFKEQ. Trimming took 0 bases from V and 5 from J; bases not matched to a gene: 3. The CDR3 loop spans 15 amino acids. This chain's CDR3 is CASSQDPGGTGELFF. CDR3 DNA sequence: TGTGCCAGCAGCCAAGATCCCGGGGGGACCGGGGAGCTGTTTTTT.

The chain is built from TRBV29-1 and TRBJ2-7, with a weak D call TRBD1 (5 bases). With 6 bases removed from V and 4 bases from J, the gap between germline ends came to 22 bases. This CDR3 is built from 15 residues. CDR1 SQVTM and CDR2 ANQGSEA come from the germline V gene. Here the CDR3 reads CSVMTSTGPTYEQYF. CDR3 bases: TGCAGCGTCATGACCTCAACAGGCCCGACATACGAGCAGTACTTC.

This clone turned up a few times. V gene TRBV9 combines with J gene TRBJ2-3, with 7 positions matching TRBD2. The CDR3 sequence is 16 residues long. The V gene's germline CDR1 is SGDLS and CDR2 YYNGEE. V gave up 3 bases and J gave up 1 base; unmatched junction bases: 8. DNA for the CDR3: TGTGCCAGCAGCGCCCAGCGGGGAGTGGGCACAGATACGCAGTATTTT. Translated: CASSAQRGVGTDTQYF.

This clone came up a few times. The chain recombines TRBV5-6 with TRBJ1-3; TRBD1 matches 8 bases. The CDR3 length is 14 residues. In germline, CDR1 is SGHDT, CDR2 YYEEEE. Trimming cost V 7 bases and J 7 bases; bases outside gene matches: 10. This chain's CDR3 is CASASGTGGNTIYF. The CDR3 nucleotides read TGTGCCAGCGCTTCCGGGACAGGAGGTAACACCATATATTTT.

The V gene is TRBV6-5, the J gene TRBJ1-3; 7 bases align to TRBD1. Germline-derived CDR1 and CDR2 are MNHEY and SVGAGI. V lost 8 bases to trimming and J lost 0 bases; unmatched junction nucleotides: 7. This CDR3 is 15 amino acids long. The CDR3 here is CASGFQGGSGNTIYF. The DNA for the CDR3 is TGTGCCAGCGGTTTTCAGGGGGGCTCTGGAAACACCATATATTTT.

J is TRBJ1-1 and V is TRBV19; no reliable D call. CDR1 is LNHDA and CDR2 is SQIVND in the germline V gene (reference sequence). With 1 base removed from V and 1 base from J, the gap between germline ends came to 7 bases. The CDR3 consists of 14 residues. Here the CDR3 reads CASSIGAGNTEAFF. CDR3 in DNA: TGTGCCAGTAGTATAGGGGCAGGGAACACTGAAGCTTTCTTT.

This clone was counted many times. This sample includes further DNA sequences coding for the same CDR3. The V call is TRBV27, the J call TRBJ1-1; 8 nucleotides line up with TRBD1. CDR1 MNHEY and CDR2 SMNVEV come from the germline V gene (reference sequence). The ends lost 7 bases at V and 1 base at J; junction bases unmatched: 5. This CDR3 has 14 residues. The CDR3 is CASNRQGPNTEAFF. DNA of the CDR3: TGTGCCAGCAACCGACAGGGGCCGAACACTGAAGCTTTCTTT.

This chain connects TRBV28 to TRBJ2-1; D possibly corresponds to TRBD2 (6 bases). V lost 5 bases and J 1 base, leaving 12 bases between the germline ends. The CDR3 loop spans 15 amino acids. Germline CDR1 and CDR2: MDHEN and SYDVKM. CDR3 in amino acids: CASSQSGPSYNEQFF. For the CDR3, the DNA is TGTGCCAGCAGTCAAAGCGGGCCTTCCTACAATGAGCAGTTCTTC.